The sequence of this TCR beta chain was determined in a study of blood T cells in healthy people across ages. Study-wide results and caveats: Naive CD4+ cells and diversity were both higher in long-lived donors than in aged donors.

Each donor had 9 to 10 milliliters of peripheral blood drawn. Extraction yielded at least 6 micrograms of total RNA per sample. Together with a sample-barcoded 5' primer, a J-beta primer mix was included in a second PCR lasting roughly 6 to 12 cycles. TCRdb re-called the 5' RACE reads with MiXCR, one entry per CDR3 protein. Counted here are 700,000 to 850,000 distinct CDR3 sequences, roughly 40% occurring once; the ten biggest clones make up 10% to 15%. Comments on this clonotype: Antigen unknown. This may be a read error: a much more frequent sequence differs by one nucleotide.

This sequence was found in a man aged 18-30 years in good health. The source material was blood.

The CDR3 spells CASSPRMDSQETQYF. CDR3 DNA sequence: TGTGCCAGCAGCCCGAGAATGGACAGCCAAGAGACCCAGTACTTC. This rearrangement joins TRBV9 to TRBJ2-5; D is possibly TRBD1 (6 bases). There are 15 residues in the CDR3. CDR1 and CDR2 from the germline V gene are SGDLS and YYNGEE. With 4 bases removed from V and 1 base from J, the gap between germline ends came to 14 bases.